This TCR beta chain derives from a study of blood T cell repertoires in COVID-19. In the authors' methods: Reference gene primer amplification yielded estimated nucleated cell counts. Libraries were prepared by immunoSEQ multiplex PCR; TCRdb keeps only in-frame clonotypes and omits some of them. V and J calls and clone size are as listed in that table; D and trimming were resolved from the DNA. The sample gives approximately 200,000 clones, more than 75% of which show up once; approximately 6.2% is in the top ten. Germline values: CDR1 SGHRS, CDR2 YFSETQ. This CDR3 is built from 13 residues. V lost 9 bases to trimming and J lost 5 bases; unmatched junction nucleotides: 4.

The V gene is TRBV5-1, the J gene TRBJ2-7; 14 positions match TRBD2. This TCR was recovered from a man aged 55 to 70 who had recovered from COVID-19. The sequenced material came from peripheral blood. The CDR3 is CATGLAGAHEQYF. CDR3 DNA sequence: TGCGCCACGGGACTAGCGGGAGCCCACGAGCAGTACTTC.